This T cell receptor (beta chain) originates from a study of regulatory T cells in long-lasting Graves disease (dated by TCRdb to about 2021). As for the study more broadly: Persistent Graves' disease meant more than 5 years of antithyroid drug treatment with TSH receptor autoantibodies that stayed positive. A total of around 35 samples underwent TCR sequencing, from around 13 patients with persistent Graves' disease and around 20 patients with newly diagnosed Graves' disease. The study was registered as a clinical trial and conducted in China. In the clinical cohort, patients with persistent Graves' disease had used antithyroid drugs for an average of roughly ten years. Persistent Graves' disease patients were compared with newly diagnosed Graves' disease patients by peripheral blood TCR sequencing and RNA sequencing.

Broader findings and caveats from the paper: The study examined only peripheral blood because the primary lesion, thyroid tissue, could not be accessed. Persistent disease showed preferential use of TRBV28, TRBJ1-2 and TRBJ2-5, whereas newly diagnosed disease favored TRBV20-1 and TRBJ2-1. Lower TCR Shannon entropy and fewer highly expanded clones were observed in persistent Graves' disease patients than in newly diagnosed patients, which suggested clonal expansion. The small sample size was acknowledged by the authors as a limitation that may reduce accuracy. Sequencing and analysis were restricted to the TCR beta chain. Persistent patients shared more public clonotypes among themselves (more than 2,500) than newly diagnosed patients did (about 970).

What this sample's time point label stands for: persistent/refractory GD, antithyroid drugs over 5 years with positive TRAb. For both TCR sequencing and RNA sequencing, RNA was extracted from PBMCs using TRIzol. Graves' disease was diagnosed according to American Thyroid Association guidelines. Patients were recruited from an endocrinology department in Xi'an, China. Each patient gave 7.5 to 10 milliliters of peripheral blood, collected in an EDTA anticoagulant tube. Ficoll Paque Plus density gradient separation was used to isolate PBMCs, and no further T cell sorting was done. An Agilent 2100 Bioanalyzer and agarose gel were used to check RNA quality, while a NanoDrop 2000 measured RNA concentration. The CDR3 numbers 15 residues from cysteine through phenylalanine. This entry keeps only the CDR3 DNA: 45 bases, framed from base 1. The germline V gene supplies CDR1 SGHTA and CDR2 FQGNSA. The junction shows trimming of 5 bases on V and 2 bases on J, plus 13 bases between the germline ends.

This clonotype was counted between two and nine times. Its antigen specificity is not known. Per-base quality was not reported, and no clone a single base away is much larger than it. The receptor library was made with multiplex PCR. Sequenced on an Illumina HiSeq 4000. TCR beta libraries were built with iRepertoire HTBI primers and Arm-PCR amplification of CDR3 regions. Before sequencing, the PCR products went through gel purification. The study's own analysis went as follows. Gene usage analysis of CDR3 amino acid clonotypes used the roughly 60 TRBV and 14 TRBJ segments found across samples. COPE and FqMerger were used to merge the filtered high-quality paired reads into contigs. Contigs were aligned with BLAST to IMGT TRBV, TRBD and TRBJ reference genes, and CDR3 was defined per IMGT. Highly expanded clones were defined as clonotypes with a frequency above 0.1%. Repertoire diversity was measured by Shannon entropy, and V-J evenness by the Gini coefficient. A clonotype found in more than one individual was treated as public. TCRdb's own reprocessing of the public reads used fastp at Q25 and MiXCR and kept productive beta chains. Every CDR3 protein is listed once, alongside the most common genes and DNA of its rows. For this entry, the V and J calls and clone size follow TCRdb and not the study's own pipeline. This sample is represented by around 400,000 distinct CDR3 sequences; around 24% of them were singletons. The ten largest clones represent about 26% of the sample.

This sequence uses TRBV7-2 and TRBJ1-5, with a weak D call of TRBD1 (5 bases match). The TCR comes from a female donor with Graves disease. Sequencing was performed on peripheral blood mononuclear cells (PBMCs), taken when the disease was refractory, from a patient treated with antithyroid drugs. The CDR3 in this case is CASSRGWGGNQPQHF. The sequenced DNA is TGTGCCAGCAGCCGAGGGTGGGGGGGCAATCAGCCCCAGCATTTT.